Shown below are 15 T cell receptor beta chains from a single sample sequenced in a study of post-analysis software for immune sequencing data (dated by TCRdb to 2014 to 2015). Beyond this particular receptor, the publication reports: Significantly higher frequencies in patients than in controls were found for five or six TRBV segments, including TRBV5-6, TRBV5-1 and TRBV20-1.

Which antigens these TCRs recognize remains unknown. Receptors were amplified or captured by PCR. The instrument given in TCRdb is Illumina HiSeq 2500. Unique molecular identifiers were incorporated into TCR beta cDNA libraries to reduce PCR and sequencing biases. In TCRdb, the public reads were trimmed at Q25 with fastp and aligned with MiXCR, with productive beta chains retained. For every CDR3 protein sequence, its rows merge into one entry that carries the most common genes and DNA. The sample includes approximately 770,000 distinct CDR3 sequences, with under 60% observed a single time. Roughly 4.5% of the sample is in the top ten clones. The sample comprised blood. The origin of the receptors is a girl aged 10-17 years with multiple sclerosis.

The rearrangement joins TRBV28 to TRBJ2-7, with 7 positions matching TRBD1. The junction had 11 bases not matched to a gene; V was cut back by 6 bases and J by 3 bases. The CDR3 loop spans 15 amino acids. The V gene's germline CDR1 is MDHEN and CDR2 SYDVKM. The CDR3: CASSSNRDSLYEQYF. The CDR3 region has the DNA TGTGCCAGCAGCAGTAACCGGGACAGCCTCTACGAGCAGTACTTC.

This clonotype was seen a handful of times. The chain has TRBV3-1 and TRBJ1-1; D is undetermined. The CDR3 consists of 13 residues. V shed 2 bases and J shed 3 bases, with 7 bases lying between them. Looked up from germline, CDR1 is LGHDT and CDR2 is YNNKEL (reference sequence). In DNA form, the CDR3 reads TGTGCCAGCAGCCAATTCCATGACACTGAAGCTTTCTTT. Encoded protein: CASSQFHDTEAFF.

The chain uses TRBV20-1 and TRBJ2-4; 13 nucleotides agree with TRBD2. The ends lost 0 bases at V and 13 bases at J; junction bases unmatched: 21. CDR1 is DFQATT, CDR2 SNEGSKA, per germline (reference sequence). This CDR3 has 19 amino acids. CDR3 sequence (DNA): TGCAGTGCTAGAGATCCCGCTACTAGCGGGAGGGCCGGTATTAAGGAGCAGTACTTC. Encoded protein: CSARDPATSGRAGIKEQYF.

This clonotype was seen a few times. V and J are TRBV4-3 and TRBJ2-3; 12 bases are a match to TRBD2. V shed 6 bases and J 0 bases; nucleotides not matched to a gene: 4. From germline, CDR1 is LGHNA and CDR2 YSLEER. This CDR3 contains 16 residues. The CDR3 coding sequence is TGCGCCAGCAGTCGTGGACTAGCGGGAAGCACAGATACGCAGTATTTT. Translation gives CASSRGLAGSTDTQYF.

Only a few counts were recorded for this clonotype. The chain has TRBV5-1 and TRBJ1-2; possibly TRBD1 for D (5 bases). Germline CDR1 is SGHRS and CDR2 is YFSETQ. The V end lost 0 bases, the J end lost 4 bases, and 16 bases lay between the germline ends. The CDR3 runs to 16 residues. The CDR3 loop is CASSLGGTTAGYGYTF. The CDR3 DNA reads as TGCGCCAGCAGCTTGGGGGGGACGACGGCGGGCTATGGCTACACCTTC. Complete variable domain (other parts from reference TRBV5-1 and TRBJ1-2): KAGVTQTPRYLIKTRGQQVTLSCSPISGHRSVSWYQQTPGQGLQFLFEYFSETQRNKGNFPGRFSGRQFSNSRSEMNVSTLELGDSALYLCASSLGGTTAGYGYTFGSGTRLTVV.

The chain employs TRBV4-3 and TRBJ2-1; 11 bases match TRBD2. The trim removed 1 base at V and 6 bases at J, leaving 14 bases unmatched. The CDR3 runs 19 residues. Germline V gene data show CDR1 as LGHNA and CDR2 as YSLEER. CDR3 bases: TGCGCCAGCAGCCAAGCTTTTCCGTTGGGGACTAGCGGACGCAATGAGCAGTTCTTC. Protein product: CASSQAFPLGTSGRNEQFF.

The rearrangement links TRBV24-1 to TRBJ2-5, with 16 bases identical to TRBD2. V was pared by 3 bases and J by 11 bases, with 17 bases of the junction left unmatched. The CDR3 has 19 amino acids. Per germline, CDR1 KGHDR and CDR2 SFDVKD. Written as DNA, the CDR3 is TGTGCCACCAGTGATGTCCGGATGGGGGGGACTAGCGGGAGGGAGGTGCAGTACTTC. Translating gives CATSDVRMGGTSGREVQYF.

The chain is built from TRBV25-1 and TRBJ2-4, with 12 bases identical to TRBD2. Gene TRBJ2-5 matches the end of the DNA better, so the J call may be wrong. The germline V gene has CDR1 MGHDK and CDR2 SYGVNS. The CDR3 spans 18 residues. The CDR3 DNA reads TGTGCCAGCAGTGATCCCCAGACTAGCGGGAGTCCCCAAGAGACCCAGTACTTC. Translation gives CASSDPQTSGSPQETQYF.

Only a few counts were recorded for this clonotype. V usage is TRBV7-9 and J usage is TRBJ1-2, with D perhaps matching TRBD1 (5 bases). Germline assignment: CDR1 SEHNR and CDR2 FQNEAQ (reference sequence). V was pared by 2 bases and J by 1 base, with 11 bases between. The CDR3 loop spans 15 amino acids. CDR3 amino acids: CASSLNGGINYGYTF. The CDR3 DNA follows: TGTGCCAGCAGCTTAAACGGGGGAATTAACTATGGCTACACCTTC.

The chain carries TRBV2 and TRBJ2-5; the D gene is possibly TRBD2 (6 bases). V dropped 3 bases and J dropped 5 bases, with 13 bases sitting between them. CDR1 and CDR2 (germline): SNHLY, FYNNEI. The CDR3 consists of 14 residues. CDR3 bases: TGTGCCAGCAGTGAGGCGGGGCGAACCGAGACCCAGTACTTC. Its protein is CASSEAGRTETQYF.

This chain uses TRBV18 with TRBJ2-4, with D possibly TRBD2 on 6 matching bases. V was trimmed by 3 bases and J by 13 bases, leaving 16 bases between them. CDR3 length equals 13 residues. Germline V CDR1 and CDR2: KGHSH, LQKENI. The DNA of the CDR3 is TGTGCCAGCTCACCGGGGAGGTCTGGGGAGCAGTACTTC. This encodes CASSPGRSGEQYF.

This clonotype occurred once. The chain carries TRBV7-9 and TRBJ1-1; possibly TRBD1 for D (5 bases). The CDR3 is 16 amino acids. Between the trimmed V and J ends, which lost 4 bases and 2 bases, there was a span of 17 bases. Germline lookup yields CDR1 SEHNR and CDR2 FQNEAQ (reference sequence). The CDR3 coding sequence is TGTGCCAGCAGCTCCTTCCCCGCGGGGGGAAACACTGAAGCTTTCTTT. Amino acid sequence: CASSSFPAGGNTEAFF.

This clonotype was counted only a few times. The V and J genes are TRBV20-1 and TRBJ2-5; 11 nucleotides align to TRBD2. The CDR3 runs 16 residues. The germline V gene has CDR1 DFQATT and CDR2 SNEGSKA (reference sequence). The V segment lost 6 bases and the J segment 4 bases; nucleotides outside the gene matches: 13. CDR3 nucleotide sequence: TGCAGTGCCACTATTTTAGCGGGAGGGGTAGGAGAGACCCAGTACTTC. Amino acids: CSATILAGGVGETQYF.

This clonotype was seen ten or more times. This sequence joins TRBV12-3 or TRBV12-4 and TRBJ2-3, with D possibly matching TRBD1 (5 bases). Trimming took 3 bases from V and 1 from J, leaving 5 bases between them. The CDR3 has 13 residues. In nucleotides, the CDR3 is TGTGCCAGCAGTTTGACAGGCACAGATACGCAGTATTTT. Translation gives CASSLTGTDTQYF.

The chain links TRBV20-1 to TRBJ2-7; perhaps TRBD2 as D (5 bases). CDR1 and CDR2 from the germline V gene are DFQATT and SNEGSKA (reference sequence). Trimming removed 0 bases from V and 5 bases from J, with 8 bases in between. The CDR3 loop spans 12 amino acids. As DNA, the CDR3 is TGCAGTGCTAGAGATCCCGGGAACGAGCAGTACTTC. Amino acid sequence: CSARDPGNEQYF.